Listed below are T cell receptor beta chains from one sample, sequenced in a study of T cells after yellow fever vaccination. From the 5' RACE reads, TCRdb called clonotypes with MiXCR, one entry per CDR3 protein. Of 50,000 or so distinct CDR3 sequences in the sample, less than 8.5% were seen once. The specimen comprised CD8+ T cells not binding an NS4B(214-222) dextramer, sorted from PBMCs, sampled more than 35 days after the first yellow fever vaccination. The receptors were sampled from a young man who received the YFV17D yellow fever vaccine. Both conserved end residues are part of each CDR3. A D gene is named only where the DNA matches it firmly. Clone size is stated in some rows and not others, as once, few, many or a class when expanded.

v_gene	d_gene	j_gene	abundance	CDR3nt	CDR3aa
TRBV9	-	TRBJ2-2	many	TGTGCCAGCAGCGCCAGGGGGGCCACCGGGGAGCTGTTTTTT	CASSARGATGELFF
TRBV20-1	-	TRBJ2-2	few	TGCAGTGCTGGGAGACTTCCCGGGGAGCTGTTTTTT	CSAGRLPGELFF
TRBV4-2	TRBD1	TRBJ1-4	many	TGTGCCAGCAGCCAGGAACCGGGACAGGGGTATGAAAAACTGTTTTTT	CASSQEPGQGYEKLFF
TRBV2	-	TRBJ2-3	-	TGTGCCCGCTGTTCCCTCCCGATAAACCCTATACCACCAGATACGCAGTATTTT	CARCSLPINPIPPDTQYF
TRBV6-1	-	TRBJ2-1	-	TGTGCCAGCAGTGGAGGGTCCTACAATGAGCAGTTCTTC	CASSGGSYNEQFF
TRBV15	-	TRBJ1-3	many	TGTGCCACCAGCAGAGGTTCGCAGGCTGGAAACACCATATATTTT	CATSRGSQAGNTIYF
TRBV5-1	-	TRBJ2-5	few	TGCGCCAGCAGCCACGGACAGAGCTTCCAAGAGACCCAGTACTTC	CASSHGQSFQETQYF
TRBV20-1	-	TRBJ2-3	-	TGCAGTGCTAGCATTGGAGTTGGGGTTACAGATACGCAGTATTTT	CSASIGVGVTDTQYF
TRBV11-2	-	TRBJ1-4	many	TGTGCCAGCAGCTTAAATCTCGTACCAGCACTCAATGAAAAACTGTTTTTT	CASSLNLVPALNEKLFF
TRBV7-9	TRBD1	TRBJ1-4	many	TGTGCCAGCAGCCAACCGGGACAGGGAGGCGAAAAACTGTTTTTT	CASSQPGQGGEKLFF
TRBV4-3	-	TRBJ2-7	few	TGCGCCAGCAGCCAACATCGGGACACCCTCTCCTACGAGCAGTACTTC	CASSQHRDTLSYEQYF
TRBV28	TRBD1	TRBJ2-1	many	TGTGCCAGCAGTCCGCCTCGGGACAGCCACAACAATGAGCAGTTCTTC	CASSPPRDSHNNEQFF
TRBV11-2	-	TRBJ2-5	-	TGTGCCAGCAGCTACAGAACGGCTACGAAAGGAGAGACCCAGTACTTC	CASSYRTATKGETQYF
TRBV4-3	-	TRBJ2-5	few	TGCGCCAGCAGCCAAGTTCGGGCCCCACAAGAGACCCAGTACTTC	CASSQVRAPQETQYF
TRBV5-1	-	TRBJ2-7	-	TGCGCCAGCAGCCCCGACGAAGGACTCCGCGAGCAGTACTTC	CASSPDEGLREQYF
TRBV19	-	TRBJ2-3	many	TGTGCCAGTAGTGTAGGGGAATCTAGCACAGATACGCAGTATTTT	CASSVGESSTDTQYF
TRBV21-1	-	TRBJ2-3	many	TGTGCCAACTTTCCCCCGCAATTGGGGGGCTCCACAGATACGCAGTATTTT	CANFPPQLGGSTDTQYF
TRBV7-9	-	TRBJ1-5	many	TGTGCCACACGGGGAGACAATCAGCCCCAGCATTTT	CATRGDNQPQHF
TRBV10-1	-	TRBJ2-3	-	TGCGCCAGCAGTGAGTCGACTCGTGGCGGGGACCCTTCAGATACGCAGTATTTT	CASSESTRGGDPSDTQYF
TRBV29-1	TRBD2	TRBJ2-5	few	TGCAGCGTTGACGGGGGGAGAAGGACCCAGTACTTC	CSVDGGRRTQYF
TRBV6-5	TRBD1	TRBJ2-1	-	TGTGCCAGCAGTTTCAGGGGGACTGAGCAGTTCTTC	CASSFRGTEQFF
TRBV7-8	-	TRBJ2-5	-	TGTGCCAGCAGCTTGTTTGGGTACCAAGAGACCCAGTACTTC	CASSLFGYQETQYF
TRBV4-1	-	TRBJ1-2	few	TGCGCCAGCAGCCAAGGGGACTATGGCTACACCTTC	CASSQGDYGYTF
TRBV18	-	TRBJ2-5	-	TGTGCCAGCTGTGACTTTCAAGAGACCCAGTACTTC	CASCDFQETQYF
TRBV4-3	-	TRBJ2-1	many	TGCGCCAGCAGCCAAGATACGATTGGCGGGGCCTCCAATGAGCAGTTCTTC	CASSQDTIGGASNEQFF
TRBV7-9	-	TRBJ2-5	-	TGTGCCAGCAGCCCCGCCCGGGTGGGGGACCCCAAAGAGACCCAGTACTTC	CASSPARVGDPKETQYF
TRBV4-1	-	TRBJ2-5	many	TGCGCCAGCAGCCAGGGAGAAGTATTTTTGGAGACCCAGTACTTC	CASSQGEVFLETQYF
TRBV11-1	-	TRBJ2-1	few	TGTGCCAGCAGCCGCCCCCCCCGCTGGGTAAGATCCTACAATGAGCAGTTCTTC	CASSRPPRWVRSYNEQFF
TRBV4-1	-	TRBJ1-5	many	TGCGCCAGCAGCCCAGGGACACGTAGCAATCAGCCCCAGCATTTT	CASSPGTRSNQPQHF
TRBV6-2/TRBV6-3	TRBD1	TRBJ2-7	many	TGTGCCAGCAGTCCTACAGGGGGCATCAGGTACGAGCAGTACTTC	CASSPTGGIRYEQYF
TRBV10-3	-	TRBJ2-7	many	TGTGCCATCAGTGAGTCTCTCGCTAAGGGGGTGTACGAGCAGTACTTC	CAISESLAKGVYEQYF
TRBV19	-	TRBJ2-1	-	TGTGCCAGTAGCACAACCGGGACGCGGGATGAGCAGTTCTTC	CASSTTGTRDEQFF
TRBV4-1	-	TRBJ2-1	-	TGCGCCAGCAGCCAAGCTAGCTCCGCCGCCTACAATGAGCAGTTCTTC	CASSQASSAAYNEQFF
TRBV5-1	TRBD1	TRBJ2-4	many	TGCGCCAGCAGCTTGAACAGGGGGAGGATGAACGCCAAAAACATTCAGTACTTC	CASSLNRGRMNAKNIQYF
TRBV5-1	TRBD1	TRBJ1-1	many	TGCGCCAGCAGCGTCTACAGGGGTCAAAACACTGAAGCTTTCTTT	CASSVYRGQNTEAFF
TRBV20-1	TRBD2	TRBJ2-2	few	TGCAGTGCTAGAGATTGGCTAGCGGGGGGGCCTACCGGGGAGCTGTTTTTT	CSARDWLAGGPTGELFF
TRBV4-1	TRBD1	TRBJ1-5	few	TGCGCCAGCAGCCAAACAGGGGCGAGACAGCCCCAGCATTTT	CASSQTGARQPQHF
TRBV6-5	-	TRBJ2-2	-	TGTGCCAGCAGTTACAAGGATACCGGGGAGCTGTTTTTT	CASSYKDTGELFF
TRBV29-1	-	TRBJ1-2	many	TGCAGCGTTGAAGGGGAATATGGCTACACCTTC	CSVEGEYGYTF
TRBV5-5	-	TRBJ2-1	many	TGTGCCAGCAGCCGGCTACGGCGGGGGCCCTCCTACAATGAGCAGTTCTTC	CASSRLRRGPSYNEQFF
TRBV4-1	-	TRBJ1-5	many	TGCGCCAGCAGCCAACCAACAGGGATACAGCCCCAGCATTTT	CASSQPTGIQPQHF
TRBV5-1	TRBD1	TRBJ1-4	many	TGCGCCAGCAGCTTACAGGGGACGGATGAAAAACTGTTTTTT	CASSLQGTDEKLFF
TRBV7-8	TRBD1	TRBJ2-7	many	TGTGCCAGCAGCTTAACAGGGGTAGGTTACGAGCAGTACTTC	CASSLTGVGYEQYF
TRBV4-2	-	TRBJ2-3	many	TGTGCCAGCAGCCAAGATAGGGGCCCTGGCACAGATACGCAGTATTTT	CASSQDRGPGTDTQYF
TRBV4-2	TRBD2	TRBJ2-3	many	TGTGCCAGCAGCCAAGATAGCAGCGGGGGCTCCACAGATACGCAGTATTTT	CASSQDSSGGSTDTQYF
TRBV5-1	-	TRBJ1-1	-	TGCGCCAGCAGCTTGGAGGACAAGAACACTGAAGCTTTCTTT	CASSLEDKNTEAFF
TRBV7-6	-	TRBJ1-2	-	TGTGCCAGCAGCCCCTCGGGTGGGCAGAATGGCTACACCTTC	CASSPSGGQNGYTF
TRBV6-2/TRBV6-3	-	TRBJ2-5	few	TGTGCCAGCAGATCCGAACTACAGGGCTGGGAGACCCAGTACTTC	CASRSELQGWETQYF
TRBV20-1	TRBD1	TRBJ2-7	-	TGCAGTGCTCGGGACAGCCGTATCTCTTACGAGCAGTACTTC	CSARDSRISYEQYF
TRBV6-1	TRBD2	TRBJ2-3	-	TGTGCCAGCAGCTCTATAGCGGGGGGTCTAGATACGCAGTATTTT	CASSSIAGGLDTQYF
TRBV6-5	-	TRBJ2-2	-	TGTGCCAGCAGTTCGAGGGCGCCCACCGGGGAGCTGTTTTTT	CASSSRAPTGELFF
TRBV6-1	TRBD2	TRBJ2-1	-	TGTGCCAGCAGTGTAAGCGGGGGAGGCGGCAATGAGCAGTTCTTC	CASSVSGGGGNEQFF
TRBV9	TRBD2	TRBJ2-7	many	TGTGCCAGCAGCTCAAGGACTAGCGGGAACTTTTCCTACGAGCAGTACTTC	CASSSRTSGNFSYEQYF
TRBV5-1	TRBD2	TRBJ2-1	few	TGCGCCAGCAGGTCCAGCGGGGACTACTACAATGAGCAGTTCTTC	CASRSSGDYYNEQFF